This T cell receptor beta chain was documented in a study of blood T cell repertoires in COVID-19. Background on the study: Material from acute and convalescent COVID-19 was sourced from the United States, Italy and Spain.

Under the authors' procedure: Scientists estimated how many nucleated cells there were by amplifying reference gene primers. TCRdb's table, derived via immunoSEQ multiplex PCR, lists solely in-frame clones and lacks some. Clone size and V and J calls were adopted from that table, with D and trimming inferred from the DNA. The profile covers about 250,000 clones, with about nine tenths appearing a single time and around 2.6% taken by the ten largest. The sequencing sample was made of PBMCs or T cells enriched from blood (not recorded which). This clonotype was obtained from a woman in her 30s with acute COVID-19.

The CDR3 DNA is TGTGCCAGCAGTTACTCGATGCAGGGCGGTCCCGGTGGCTACACCTTC. Amino acids: CASSYSMQGGPGGYTF. V gene TRBV6-2 or TRBV6-3 combines with J gene TRBJ1-2, with a weak D call TRBD1 (5 bases). CDR3 length: 16 residues. Looked up from germline, CDR1 is MNHEY and CDR2 is SVGEGT. The V and J ends lost 0 bases and 7 bases respectively, with 18 bases between them.